This is a list of T cell receptor beta chains from one sample in a study of blood T cell repertoires in COVID-19. TCRdb keeps only in-frame clones here, not all; method: immunoSEQ multiplex PCR. The data contain some 150,000 clones, 70% to 90% of them singletons. The sequenced sample consisted of PBMCs or T cells enriched from blood (not recorded which). The receptors were gathered from a woman in her forties or fifties who had recovered from COVID-19. Each CDR3 is given with its conserved first and last residue. D genes are given only for firm matches. Size is omitted from some rows. Given values are once, few, many or a class for expanded clones.

size	V	J	D	length	CDR3
.	TRBV27	TRBJ2-3	.	15	CASSLFAGKPDTQYF
.	TRBV19	TRBJ2-1	TRBD2	15	CASSETGGRVNEQFF
many	TRBV2	TRBJ1-2	.	10	CASSARLAIF
.	TRBV6-2/TRBV6-3	TRBJ1-1	TRBD1	15	CASSRPGTGETEAFF
.	TRBV19	TRBJ2-1	TRBD2	19	CASSIRSSGNNYGYNEQFF
.	TRBV19	TRBJ1-1	.	13	CASSYEGRPRAFF
.	TRBV29-1	TRBJ1-5	.	13	CSVGEGGRQPQHF
.	TRBV30	TRBJ1-5	.	15	CAWSMGPYSNQPQHF
once	TRBV19	TRBJ2-2	.	13	CASSKRGSGELFF
few	TRBV6-5	TRBJ1-2	TRBD1	15	CASTTRTGADYGYTF
.	TRBV12-3/TRBV12-4	TRBJ1-2	TRBD1	13	CASSTTGVYGYTF
.	TRBV6-5	TRBJ1-2	TRBD1	15	CASSYSGTGPYGYTF
.	TRBV6-5	TRBJ1-2	.	12	CASSYGGYGYTF
.	TRBV19	TRBJ1-6	.	16	CASSIVYSEPNSPLHF
.	TRBV5-4	TRBJ2-2	TRBD1	16	CASSPGQGRVPGELFF
.	TRBV7-7	TRBJ1-5	TRBD1	15	CASSRLGQSNQPQHF
.	TRBV6-2/TRBV6-3	TRBJ1-1	.	12	CASSFLGDRAFF
.	TRBV12-3/TRBV12-4	TRBJ1-2	.	12	CASSLEGYGYTF
few	TRBV7-2	TRBJ1-3	.	13	CASSLSVGNTIYF
once	TRBV19	TRBJ1-5	.	17	CASSTSGGSYSNQPQHF
.	TRBV2	TRBJ1-1	.	15	CASSESQRRNTWAFF
.	TRBV3-1/TRBV3-2	TRBJ1-1	.	12	CASSPQGTEAFF
.	TRBV28	TRBJ1-2	TRBD1	14	CASSPPDRLGGYTF
.	TRBV7-9	TRBJ1-2	TRBD1	14	CASSFGDSNYGYTF
.	TRBV28	TRBJ2-3	.	18	CASSLWGGAWGKRDTQYF
.	TRBV5-5	TRBJ2-5	.	15	CASSSLQGLGETQYF
few	TRBV27	TRBJ1-4	.	13	CASSRREGEKLFF
few	TRBV7-2	TRBJ2-3	TRBD2	14	CASSLGTSVDTQYF
once	TRBV5-1	TRBJ2-1	.	13	CASSLGRGDEQFF
few	TRBV6-5	TRBJ1-1	.	14	CASMGGRMNTEAFF
.	TRBV2	TRBJ1-1	.	13	CASISQGRTEAFF
.	TRBV19	TRBJ2-1	TRBD2	13	CATTSGRAYEQFF
.	TRBV4-1	TRBJ2-3	.	16	CASSQVISSSTDTQYF
.	TRBV9	TRBJ1-1	.	13	CASNQGSRGEAFF
.	TRBV5-1	TRBJ1-5	.	13	CASIRGMDQPQHF